A single sample gave rise to the 18 T cell receptor beta chains below, sequenced in a study of cytomegalovirus exposure and HLA in healthy donors. PCR employed 60 Vbeta and 13 Jbeta primers. TCRdb keeps only in-frame clones here, not all; method: immunoSEQ multiplex PCR. This sample has 250,000 to 350,000 clones, with about nine tenths found just once. Sequencing was performed on PBMCs. The receptors shown here come from a man aged 35-49 years in good health and CMV-seropositive.

The V call is TRBV6-4, the J call TRBJ2-2; the D gene is possibly TRBD2 (5 bases). Germline V lookup: CDR1 MRHNA, CDR2 SNTAGT. This CDR3 is built from 12 residues. The V and J ends lost 8 bases and 4 bases respectively, with 8 bases between them. CDR3 bases: TGTGCCAGCGGGAGAGGCACCGGGGAGCTGTTTTTT. Translating gives CASGRGTGELFF.

The chain carries TRBV29-1 and TRBJ2-3; possibly TRBD2 for D (5 bases). Germline V CDR1 and CDR2: SQVTM, ANQGSEA. The CDR3 loop spans 14 amino acids. Trimming left V 1 base short and J 2 bases short, with 10 bases between. The CDR3 loop reads CSVEGTPYTDTQYF. The CDR3 region has the DNA TGCAGCGTTGAAGGGACTCCCTACACAGATACGCAGTATTTT.

V is TRBV20-1 and J is TRBJ1-1, with 7 nucleotides matching TRBD1. The V gene's germline CDR1 is DFQATT and CDR2 SNEGSKA (reference sequence). J gave up 5 bases and V 5 bases, and 2 bases lay outside the gene matches. The CDR3 length is 11 residues. CDR3 DNA: TGCAGTGCTGAACAGGGGACTGAAGCTTTCTTT. Its protein is CSAEQGTEAFF.

CDR3 sequence (DNA): TGTGCCAGCAGCTTAGTGCCAGGGGGCGAGGGCAATCAGCCCCAGCATTTT. Translated: CASSLVPGGEGNQPQHF. The chain links TRBV7-8 to TRBJ1-5, with 8 bases matching TRBD1. Germline CDR1 reads SGHVS; CDR2 reads FQNEAQ. With 1 base clipped from V and 2 bases from J, the junction kept 7 bases outside the gene matches. The CDR3 has 17 residues.

V and J are TRBV27 and TRBJ2-2, with TRBD2 matching over 8 bases. The CDR3 is made up of 15 amino acids. The V segment lost 7 bases and the J segment 5 bases; nucleotides outside the gene matches: 9. The germline V gene has CDR1 MNHEY and CDR2 SMNVEV (reference sequence). The CDR3 protein is CASTVTSGWTGELFF. The CDR3 DNA reads TGTGCCAGCACCGTAACTAGCGGTTGGACCGGGGAGCTGTTTTTT.

The chain links TRBV7-9 to TRBJ2-7, with D perhaps TRBD1 (5 bases). Trimming removed 4 bases from V and 0 bases from J, with 13 bases in between. CDR1 is SEHNR, CDR2 FQNEAQ, per germline (reference sequence). The CDR3 totals 15 residues. CDR3 region: CASSSQGGLSYEQYF. DNA of the CDR3: TGTGCCAGCAGCTCTCAGGGTGGGCTCTCCTACGAGCAGTACTTC.

J is TRBJ2-5 and V is TRBV13; D is perhaps TRBD2 (7 bases). This CDR3 comprises 15 residues. Germline CDR1 PRHDT, CDR2 FYEKMQ (reference sequence). Trimming took 2 bases from V and 1 from J, leaving 11 bases between them. The CDR3 DNA reads TGTGCCAGCAGCTTACGGGGAGGGGGCCAAGAGACCCAGTACTTC. Translated, it gives CASSLRGGGQETQYF.

The table lists this clone with a count of one. The chain uses TRBV28 and TRBJ2-7; 7 bases fit TRBD1. The germline V gene encodes CDR1 MDHEN and CDR2 SYDVKM. Trimming took 5 bases from V and 5 from J; bases not matched to a gene: 6. This CDR3 spans 13 amino acids. The CDR3 reads CASSPTGIDEQYF. As DNA, the CDR3 is TGTGCCAGCAGTCCGACAGGGATTGACGAGCAGTACTTC.

V usage is TRBV19 and J usage is TRBJ2-7, with TRBD1 as a possible D gene (6 bases). In germline, CDR1 is LNHDA, CDR2 SQIVND (reference sequence). This CDR3 is 13 amino acids long. Trimming removed 3 bases from V and 6 bases from J, with 12 bases in between. CDR3 sequence: CASSIGVGAEQYF. CDR3 DNA sequence: TGTGCCAGTAGTATTGGGGTGGGGGCCGAGCAGTACTTC.

About this clone itself: Additional DNA sequences in this sample encode the identical CDR3. This chain connects TRBV10-3 to TRBJ1-1, with D perhaps TRBD1 (5 bases). The CDR3 has 14 amino acids. The germline gives CDR1 ENHRY, CDR2 SYGVKD. V was cut by 3 bases and J by 1 base, with 9 bases left in between. The CDR3 is CAISDRGGNTEAFF. CDR3 coding DNA: TGTGCCATCAGTGATCGGGGGGGGAACACTGAAGCTTTCTTT.

This chain links TRBV25-1 with TRBJ2-5; 9 bases are shared with TRBD1. Germline values: CDR1 MGHDK, CDR2 SYGVNS. V trimming: 8 bases; J trimming: 4 bases; junction bases outside the gene matches: 11. This CDR3 contains 15 residues. CDR3 residues: CASGLTGGRGETQYF. Here the CDR3 DNA reads TGTGCCAGCGGATTAACAGGGGGCAGGGGAGAGACCCAGTACTTC.

The chain couples TRBV28 to TRBJ2-2, with TRBD2 matching over 7 bases. Trimming took 5 bases from V and 6 from J; bases not matched to a gene: 6. The CDR3 runs to 14 residues. Looked up from germline, CDR1 is MDHEN and CDR2 is SYDVKM. The CDR3 loop is CASSATSAAGELFF. The CDR3 DNA follows: TGTGCCAGCAGTGCCACTAGCGCGGCCGGGGAGCTGTTTTTT.

The gene calls are TRBV28 and TRBJ1-3; a possible D gene is TRBD1 (5 bases). The germline gives CDR1 MDHEN, CDR2 SYDVKM. V was pared by 2 bases and J by 4 bases, with 12 bases between. The CDR3 has 15 amino acids. The chain's CDR3 is CASSLVGRVGNTIYF. CDR3 coding DNA: TGTGCCAGCAGTTTAGTGGGCAGGGTGGGAAACACCATATATTTT.

The rearrangement joins TRBV5-6 to TRBJ2-5; 7 positions agree with TRBD1. Germline loops: CDR1 SGHDT, CDR2 YYEEEE. After removal of 0 bases from V and 2 bases from J, the junction contained 10 bases not matched to a gene. The CDR3 is 17 amino acids. The CDR3 is CASSLEGWGQQQETQYF. In DNA form, the CDR3 reads TGTGCCAGCAGCTTGGAAGGATGGGGACAGCAACAAGAGACCCAGTACTTC.

V and J are TRBV9 and TRBJ1-2; D is perhaps TRBD1 (6 bases). CDR3 size: 16 residues. The V end lost 3 bases, the J end lost 4 bases, and 19 bases lay between the germline ends. The germline V gene encodes CDR1 SGDLS and CDR2 YYNGEE. The CDR3 sequence is CASSAGTGLGSYGYTF. The CDR3 DNA reads as TGTGCCAGCAGCGCCGGAACAGGGTTAGGTTCCTATGGCTACACCTTC.

The chain carries TRBV7-2 and TRBJ2-1; 13 nucleotides line up with TRBD2. This CDR3 is built from 16 residues. The junction had 9 bases not matched to a gene; V was cut back by 4 bases and J by 9 bases. The germline V gene has CDR1 SGHTA and CDR2 FQGNSA. The CDR3 is CASSSRTSGSRSEQFF. DNA of the CDR3: TGTGCCAGCAGCTCGAGGACTAGCGGGAGTAGGAGTGAGCAGTTCTTC.

The chain is built from TRBV6-5 and TRBJ2-7, with 11 bases fitting TRBD1. CDR1 and CDR2 from the germline V gene are MNHEY and SVGAGI. V lost 7 bases to trimming and J lost 2 bases; unmatched junction nucleotides: 1. The CDR3 consists of 13 residues. CDR3 in amino acids: CASKDRGPYEQYF. The CDR3 nucleotides read TGTGCCAGCAAGGACAGGGGGCCCTACGAGCAGTACTTC.

This chain links TRBV27 with TRBJ2-7, with D perhaps matching TRBD2 (6 bases). Trimming left V 6 bases short and J 0 bases short, with 15 bases between. The CDR3 contains 15 residues. Germline lookup yields CDR1 MNHEY and CDR2 SMNVEV (reference sequence). The CDR3 loop is CASSWLGGISYEQYF. In nucleotides, the CDR3 is TGTGCCAGCAGCTGGTTGGGGGGTATCTCCTACGAGCAGTACTTC.